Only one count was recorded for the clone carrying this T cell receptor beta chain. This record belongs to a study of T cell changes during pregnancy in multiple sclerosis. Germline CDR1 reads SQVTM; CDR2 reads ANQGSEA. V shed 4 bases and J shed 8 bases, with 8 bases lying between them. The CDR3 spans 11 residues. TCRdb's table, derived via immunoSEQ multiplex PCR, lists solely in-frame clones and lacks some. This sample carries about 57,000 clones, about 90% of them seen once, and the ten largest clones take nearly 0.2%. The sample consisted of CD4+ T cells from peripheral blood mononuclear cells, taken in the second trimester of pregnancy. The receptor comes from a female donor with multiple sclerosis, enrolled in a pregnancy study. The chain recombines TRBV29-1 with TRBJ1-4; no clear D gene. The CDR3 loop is CSVAPEEKLFF. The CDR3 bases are TGCAGCGTTGCTCCGGAGGAAAAACTGTTTTTT. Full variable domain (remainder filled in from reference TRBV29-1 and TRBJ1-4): SAVISQKPSRDICQRGTSLTIQCQVDSQVTMMFWYRQQPGQSLTLIATANQGSEATYESGFVIDKFPISRPNLTFSTLTVSNMSPEDSSIYLCSVAPEEKLFFGSGTQLSVL.